One and the same sample provided the 30 T cell receptor beta chains below, sequenced in a study of CD8 T cell repertoires and HIV-1 epitope variants. The data were produced by immunoSEQ multiplex PCR, yet TCRdb's version contains in-frame clones alone and is incomplete. The sample shows under 100,000 clones, roughly four fifths of them seen only once. Sequenced material: uncultured baseline CD8+ T cells from peripheral blood mononuclear cells (PBMCs). These receptors came from a male donor with HIV.

The chain links TRBV5-6 to TRBJ1-6; TRBD1 matches 8 bases. The trim removed 1 base at V and 4 bases at J, leaving 1 base unmatched. CDR3 size: 15 residues. Germline V gene lookup returns CDR1 SGHDT and CDR2 YYEEEE. CDR3 amino acids: CASSLRDRYNSPLHF. The CDR3, as DNA: TGTGCCAGCAGCTTGAGGGACAGGTATAATTCACCCCTCCACTTT.

The chain links TRBV5-1 to TRBJ1-2; 9 nucleotides match TRBD1. This CDR3 contains 15 residues. CDR1 and CDR2 (germline): SGHRS, YFSETQ. The J segment lost 3 bases and the V segment lost 4 bases, leaving 7 bases of the junction unmatched. The CDR3 nucleotides are TGCGCCAGCAGCGGGCTGAGGACAGGGGACTATGGCTACACCTTC. It is translated as CASSGLRTGDYGYTF. The variable domain in full, with the rest retrieved from reference TRBV5-1 and TRBJ1-2, is KAGVTQTPRYLIKTRGQQVTLSCSPISGHRSVSWYQQTPGQGLQFLFEYFSETQRNKGNFPGRFSGRQFSNSRSEMNVSTLELGDSALYLCASSGLRTGDYGYTFGSGTRLTVV.

The chain uses TRBV5-1 and TRBJ2-5; TRBD2 is a possible D gene (5 bases). With the DNA end fitting TRBJ2-7 better, the J assignment may be wrong. Germline-derived CDR1 and CDR2 are SGHRS and YFSETQ. CDR3 size: 15 residues. CDR3 loop: CASSFGVASPYEQYF. CDR3 DNA: TGCGCCAGCAGCTTCGGGGTAGCTTCTCCCTACGAGCAGTACTTC.

The chain has TRBV15 and TRBJ2-1; 14 bases align to TRBD2. CDR1 is LNHNV and CDR2 is YYDKDF in the germline V gene (reference sequence). J gave up 7 bases and V 5 bases, and 16 bases lay outside the gene matches. CDR3 length equals 19 residues. For the CDR3, the DNA is TGTGCCACCAGCCGCCGGACTAGCGGGAGGACGGAGGTGGGGAATGAGCAGTTCTTC. It translates to CATSRRTSGRTEVGNEQFF.

The CDR3 bases are TGCGCCAGCGTCTTAGCGGGGGGGAACAATGAGCAGTTCTTC. It specifies CASVLAGGNNEQFF. The chain is built from TRBV5-1 and TRBJ2-1; 11 bases align to TRBD2. J gave up 5 bases and V 7 bases, and 5 bases lay outside the gene matches. This CDR3 region has 14 residues. CDR1 SGHRS and CDR2 YFSETQ come from the germline V gene. The complete variable domain, with remaining parts taken from reference TRBV5-1 and TRBJ2-1, reads KAGVTQTPRYLIKTRGQQVTLSCSPISGHRSVSWYQQTPGQGLQFLFEYFSETQRNKGNFPGRFSGRQFSNSRSEMNVSTLELGDSALYLCASVLAGGNNEQFFGPGTRLTVL.

In this sample, this clone turned up a few times. The rearrangement uses TRBV7-9 and TRBJ1-5, with D hard to call. Germline assignment: CDR1 SEHNR and CDR2 FQNEAQ (reference sequence). CDR3 size: 14 residues. V lost 5 bases and J 1 base, leaving 9 bases between the germline ends. CDR3 nucleotide sequence: TGTGCCAGCAGCATTGATGGAAGCAATCAGCCCCAGCATTTT. It is translated as CASSIDGSNQPQHF.

V and J are TRBV28 and TRBJ2-7; no clear D. Germline V CDR1 and CDR2: MDHEN, SYDVKM. The V and J ends lost 3 bases and 4 bases respectively, with 16 bases between them. This CDR3 comprises 15 residues. CDR3 sequence reads: CASSFAEGIRYEQYF. Here the CDR3 DNA reads TGTGCCAGCAGTTTTGCGGAAGGTATACGGTACGAGCAGTACTTC.

There are a few counts of this clone. The rearrangement uses TRBV28 and TRBJ2-7, with TRBD1 identical over 7 bases. This CDR3 region has 13 residues. V lost 3 bases to trimming and J lost 3 bases; unmatched junction nucleotides: 2. Germline V gene data show CDR1 as MDHEN and CDR2 as SYDVKM. The CDR3, as DNA: TGTGCCAGCAGTTTCCGGGACAGCTACGAGCAGTACTTC. It yields the protein CASSFRDSYEQYF.

The chain has TRBV19 and TRBJ2-7; TRBD2 might be the D (6 bases). The V end lost 5 bases, the J end lost 0 bases, and 14 bases lay between the germline ends. In germline, CDR1 is LNHDA, CDR2 SQIVND (reference sequence). The CDR3 extends over 15 amino acids. This chain's CDR3 is CASSPGLPSSYEQYF. In nucleotides, the CDR3 is TGTGCCAGTAGTCCCGGACTACCGAGCTCCTACGAGCAGTACTTC.

J is TRBJ1-2 and V is TRBV9; D is perhaps TRBD1 (6 bases). The germline V gene encodes CDR1 SGDLS and CDR2 YYNGEE. The ends were cut back, 0 bases at V and 4 bases at J, with 10 bases in the middle. The CDR3 sequence is 14 residues long. CDR3 coding DNA: TGTGCCAGCAGCGTAGGGACAGCAGTCTATGGCTACACCTTC. It yields the protein CASSVGTAVYGYTF. The variable domain in full, completed from reference TRBV9 and TRBJ1-2, reads DSGVTQTPKHLITATGQRVTLRCSPRSGDLSVYWYQQSLDQGLQFLIQYYNGEERAKGNILERFSAQQFPDLHSELNLSSLELGDSALYFCASSVGTAVYGYTFGSGTRLTVV.

This clone was detected only a few times. This CDR3 reads CAISEAGGSNQPQHF. CDR3 nucleotides: TGTGCCATCAGTGAGGCAGGGGGAAGCAATCAGCCCCAGCATTTT. This rearrangement joins TRBV10-3 to TRBJ1-5; TRBD1 agrees at 7 bases. Germline CDR1 and CDR2: ENHRY and SYGVKD. Germline trimming cut 2 bases from V and 1 base from J; bases unmatched to any gene: 2. The CDR3 extends over 15 amino acids.

The V and J genes are TRBV7-2 and TRBJ1-1, with D possibly TRBD1 on 5 matching bases. CDR3 length equals 14 residues. Per the germline V gene, CDR1 is SGHTA and CDR2 is FQGNSA. Deletions cut 2 bases from V and 5 bases from J, with 12 bases between. The CDR3 here is CASSLRGTDTEAFF. CDR3 bases: TGTGCCAGCAGCTTACGAGGGACGGATACTGAAGCTTTCTTT.

The chain recombines TRBV28 with TRBJ2-5, with 11 bases fitting TRBD2. J lost 5 bases, V lost 8 bases, and 28 bases had no gene match. The germline V gene encodes CDR1 MDHEN and CDR2 SYDVKM. The CDR3 runs to 21 residues. The CDR3 DNA sequence: TGTGCCAGCCGGAAGGCGGGCCGTCCCTCTAGCGGGGGGCCGGTTAGGGAGACCCAGTACTTC. It translates to CASRKAGRPSSGGPVRETQYF.

In its sample, this clone was seen a few times. The J gene is TRBJ1-4, the V gene TRBV7-9; D unresolved. CDR3 length: 14 amino acids. V lost 1 base, J lost 4 bases, and 7 bases lay in between. The germline gives CDR1 SEHNR, CDR2 FQNEAQ (reference sequence). The CDR3 bases are TGTGCCAGCAGCTTAGGAGGAATTAATGAAAAACTGTTTTTT. Translated: CASSLGGINEKLFF.

The chain recombines TRBV29-1 with TRBJ2-5; a possible D gene is TRBD1 (6 bases). V lost 6 bases, J lost 5 bases, and 13 bases lay in between. This CDR3 is built from 12 residues. CDR1 is SQVTM, CDR2 ANQGSEA, per germline. The CDR3 sequence: CSVDRRRETQYF. The CDR3, as DNA: TGCAGCGTGGACAGAAGGCGGGAGACCCAGTACTTC.

V and J are TRBV4-3 and TRBJ1-6; perhaps TRBD1 as D (6 bases). From germline, CDR1 is LGHNA and CDR2 YSLEER. The ends were cut back, 1 base at V and 6 bases at J, with 13 bases in the middle. The CDR3 has 16 residues. Here the CDR3 reads CASSQGGGAINSPLHF. CDR3 bases: TGCGCCAGCAGCCAAGGGGGGGGCGCGATTAATTCACCCCTCCACTTT.

The rearrangement links TRBV29-1 to TRBJ2-3; 12 bases are shared with TRBD2. CDR1 SQVTM and CDR2 ANQGSEA come from the germline V gene. With 2 bases clipped from V and 5 bases from J, the junction kept 11 bases outside the gene matches. This CDR3 is 17 amino acids long. The CDR3 DNA reads as TGCAGCGTTGAATTTTGGACTAGCGGGGTTCCTGGAGATACGCAGTATTTT. Translated: CSVEFWTSGVPGDTQYF.

This clone was detected a few times. This sequence joins TRBV6-4 and TRBJ1-2; no clear D gene. The CDR3 consists of 12 residues. V was cut by 3 bases and J by 4 bases, with 6 bases left in between. Germline V gene sequence: CDR1 MRHNA, CDR2 SNTAGT. CDR3 sequence reads: CASSEGFYGYTF. As DNA, the CDR3 is TGTGCCAGCAGTGAAGGGTTCTATGGCTACACCTTC.

The genes are TRBV7-6 and TRBJ2-2; D unclear. The CDR3 is 15 residues long. Trimming shortened V by 1 base and J by 6 bases, and 12 bases separated the two germline ends. Germline assignment: CDR1 SGHVS and CDR2 FNYEAQ. CDR3 residues: CASSLEPGYSGELFF. CDR3 nucleotides: TGTGCCAGCAGCTTAGAACCAGGCTACTCCGGGGAGCTGTTTTTT.

The chain is built from TRBV6-1 and TRBJ1-2, with D possibly TRBD1 on 5 matching bases. Per the germline V gene, CDR1 is MNHNS and CDR2 is SASEGT. The germline V and J ends were trimmed by 5 bases and 1 base, with 11 bases remaining between them. This CDR3 has 14 amino acids. Here the CDR3 DNA reads TGTGCCAGCAGTACTTCTGGGGGTAACTATGGCTACACCTTC. Translation gives CASSTSGGNYGYTF.

This clone appeared once. V usage is TRBV5-1 and J usage is TRBJ1-1; D ambiguous. Trimming stripped 2 bases from V and 0 bases from J, with 5 bases between. CDR1 SGHRS and CDR2 YFSETQ come from the germline V gene. CDR3 length: 13 amino acids. Written as DNA, the CDR3 is TGCGCCAGCAGCTTCGACCTGAACACTGAAGCTTTCTTT. Its protein is CASSFDLNTEAFF.

J is TRBJ1-5 and V is TRBV15; D is ambiguous. Germline lookup yields CDR1 LNHNV and CDR2 YYDKDF (reference sequence). With 6 bases removed from V and 9 bases from J, the gap between germline ends came to 12 bases. The CDR3 contains 12 residues. This CDR3 reads CATSNHLGPQHF. In DNA, the CDR3 is TGTGCCACCAGTAACCACCTAGGGCCCCAGCATTTT.

The rearrangement uses TRBV2 and TRBJ2-7, with 12 bases that match TRBD2. CDR1 SNHLY and CDR2 FYNNEI come from the germline V gene. CDR3 length: 15 amino acids. After removal of 4 bases from V and 6 bases from J, the junction contained 7 bases not matched to a gene. The CDR3 protein is CASSGEGTSGFEQYF. The CDR3 DNA is TGTGCCAGCAGTGGGGAAGGGACTAGCGGGTTCGAGCAGTACTTC.

This chain joins TRBV5-1 and TRBJ2-3, with 8 bases aligning to TRBD2. Germline CDR1 is SGHRS and CDR2 is YFSETQ. The CDR3 contains 14 residues. Germline trimming cut 3 bases from V and 9 bases from J; bases unmatched to any gene: 9. Written as DNA, the CDR3 is TGCGCCAGCAGCTCCTTAGCGGGATCCGGGACGCAGTATTTT. Residues: CASSSLAGSGTQYF.

The chain couples TRBV28 to TRBJ1-4; D unresolved. Trimming cost V 6 bases and J 6 bases, with 14 bases left between them. The germline V gene has CDR1 MDHEN and CDR2 SYDVKM. This CDR3 is built from 14 residues. The CDR3 nucleotides are TGTGCCAGCAGCTACGAGGGTGGGGATGAAAAACTGTTTTTT. Its translation is CASSYEGGDEKLFF.

The CDR3 nucleotides read TGTGCCAGCAGCTTAGGACAAATGAACACTGAAGCTTTCTTT. This gives the protein CASSLGQMNTEAFF. The rearrangement joins TRBV7-3 to TRBJ1-1, with TRBD1 as a possible D gene (5 bases). Germline loops: CDR1 SGHTA, CDR2 FQGTGA. CDR3 size: 14 residues. The V end lost 2 bases, the J end lost 0 bases, and 7 bases lay between the germline ends. Complete variable domain (other parts from reference TRBV7-3 and TRBJ1-1): GAGVSQTPSNKVTEKGKYVELRCDPISGHTALYWYRQSLGQGPEFLIYFQGTGAADDSGLPNDRFFAVRPEGSVSTLKIQRTERGDSAVYLCASSLGQMNTEAFFGQGTRLTVV.

The chain joins TRBV11-1 to TRBJ2-7, with D perhaps TRBD2 (5 bases). Germline assignment: CDR1 SGHAT and CDR2 FQDESV (reference sequence). The CDR3 is 15 residues long. Trimming shortened V by 1 base and J by 4 bases, and 14 bases separated the two germline ends. CDR3 in DNA: TGTGCCAGCAGCTTAGTTAGCGCACCCGGGTACGAGCAGTACTTC. It encodes CASSLVSAPGYEQYF. Supplemented by reference TRBV11-1 and TRBJ2-7, the full variable domain reads EAEVAQSPRYKITEKSQAVAFWCDPISGHATLYWYRQILGQGPELLVQFQDESVVDDSQLPKDRFSAERLKGVDSTLKIQPAELGDSAMYLCASSLVSAPGYEQYFGPGTRLTVT.

The chain has TRBV6-6 and TRBJ2-2; 14 positions match TRBD2. The ends lost 4 bases at V and 9 bases at J; junction bases unmatched: 4. In germline, CDR1 is MNHNY, CDR2 SVGAGI (reference sequence). The CDR3 runs to 15 residues. This CDR3 is CASSSGTSGGWELFF. The CDR3 DNA reads as TGTGCCAGCAGTTCCGGGACTAGCGGGGGCTGGGAGCTGTTTTTT.

This chain uses TRBV4-2 with TRBJ1-2, with TRBD1 identical over 7 bases. The germline V gene has CDR1 LGHNA and CDR2 YNFKEQ. The CDR3 runs 15 residues. The V segment lost 0 bases and the J segment 2 bases; nucleotides outside the gene matches: 3. Here the CDR3 reads CASSQEGQENYGYTF. The CDR3 nucleotides are TGTGCCAGCAGCCAAGAAGGACAGGAAAACTATGGCTACACCTTC.

The chain combines TRBV28 with TRBJ2-7; 10 bases line up with TRBD2. The V and J ends lost 6 bases and 5 bases, in that order; junction bases with no gene match: 13. Germline V gene lookup returns CDR1 MDHEN and CDR2 SYDVKM. The CDR3 spans 16 residues. The CDR3 sequence is CASRPMPSGGSHEQYF. The CDR3 coding sequence is TGTGCCAGCAGACCAATGCCTAGCGGGGGCAGCCACGAGCAGTACTTC. The variable domain in full, completed from reference TRBV28 and TRBJ2-7, reads DVKVTQSSRYLVKRTGEKVFLECVQDMDHENMFWYRQDPGLGLRLIYFSYDVKMKEKGDIPEGYSVSREKKERFSLILESASTNQTSMYLCASRPMPSGGSHEQYFGPGTRLTVT.